This is a list of T cell receptor beta chains from one sample in a study of blood T cells in healthy people across ages. One entry per CDR3 protein, called by TCRdb with MiXCR from the 5' RACE reads. The table shows about 1.1 million distinct CDR3 sequences, with around two fifths occurring only once. Material for sequencing was blood. The receptors come from a man aged 18 to 30 in good health. Both conserved end residues are part of each CDR3. Each record gives: clone size, J gene, D gene, V gene, CDR3 protein, CDR3 DNA. D genes are given only for firm matches. Only part of the rows carry a size: once, few, many, or a class if the clone is expanded.

>.|TRBJ2-1|.|TRBV7-2
CASSFWARRNEQFF
TGTGCCAGCAGCTTCTGGGCTCGTCGCAATGAGCAGTTCTTC
>many|TRBJ2-4|TRBD2|TRBV12-3/TRBV12-4
CASSLGAGGANIQYF
TGTGCCAGCAGTTTAGGTGCGGGGGGGGCAAACATTCAGTACTTC
>.|TRBJ2-4|TRBD2|TRBV20-1
CSAEIPRGAGENIQYF
TGCAGTGCTGAGATCCCGCGGGGGGCGGGCGAAAACATTCAGTACTTC
>.|TRBJ2-5|.|TRBV20-1
CSAMEPKETQYF
TGCAGTGCTATGGAACCCAAGGAGACCCAGTACTTC
>few|TRBJ2-2|TRBD2|TRBV6-6
CASSNLAGANTGELFF
TGTGCCAGCAGTAACCTAGCGGGAGCGAACACCGGGGAGCTGTTTTTT
>.|TRBJ1-1|TRBD1|TRBV20-1
CSATTAGQGREAFF
TGCAGTGCTACGACAGCGGGACAGGGGCGGGAAGCTTTCTTT
>.|TRBJ1-1|.|TRBV2
CASSDGRGLPHTEAFF
TGTGCCAGCAGTGACGGCAGGGGACTCCCCCACACTGAAGCTTTCTTT
>.|TRBJ2-1|TRBD2|TRBV20-1
CSAQTSGGSYNEQFF
TGCAGTGCCCAGACTAGCGGGGGCTCCTACAATGAGCAGTTCTTC
>.|TRBJ2-3|TRBD1|TRBV28
CASSFQGARTDTQYF
TGTGCCAGCAGTTTTCAGGGGGCGCGCACAGATACGCAGTATTTT
>.|TRBJ2-2|.|TRBV15
CVQPGELFF
TGTGTCCAGCCCGGGGAGCTGTTTTTT
>.|TRBJ1-4|.|TRBV5-6
CASSSHLAANEKLFF
TGTGCCAGCAGCTCGCATCTAGCAGCTAATGAAAAACTGTTTTTT
>.|TRBJ1-2|.|TRBV5-1
CASSAGAGFYGYTF
TGCGCCAGCAGTGCAGGTGCAGGGTTCTATGGCTACACCTTC
>.|TRBJ1-5|.|TRBV7-8
CASSSNVGQTNQPQHF
TGTGCCAGCAGCTCAAACGTTGGACAGACTAATCAGCCCCAGCATTTT
>.|TRBJ2-5|.|TRBV29-1
CSVGLIGGQETQYF
TGCAGCGTGGGATTAATTGGGGGGCAAGAGACCCAGTACTTC
>.|TRBJ1-1|TRBD1|TRBV7-9
CASSSETGVWVTEAFF
TGTGCCAGCAGCTCGGAGACAGGGGTCTGGGTCACTGAAGCTTTCTTT
>.|TRBJ2-1|.|TRBV27
CASSALALDEQFF
TGTGCCAGCAGTGCCTTAGCGCTGGATGAGCAGTTCTTC
>.|TRBJ1-3|.|TRBV12-3/TRBV12-4
CASSRLTDFSGNTIYF
TGTGCCAGCAGTCGCCTCACGGACTTCTCTGGAAACACCATATATTTT
>.|TRBJ1-1|TRBD1|TRBV19
CASRQGTAMNTEAFF
TGTGCCAGTAGGCAAGGGACAGCCATGAACACTGAAGCTTTCTTT
>many|TRBJ1-2|.|TRBV28
CASSFDSYNYGYTF
TGTGCCAGCAGTTTTGACAGCTATAACTATGGCTACACCTTC
>few|TRBJ2-7|.|TRBV20-1
CSAREGAGANEQYF
TGCAGTGCTAGAGAAGGGGCAGGGGCCAACGAGCAGTACTTC
>.|TRBJ1-4|.|TRBV2
CASSEAVGGATNEKLFF
TGTGCCAGCAGTGAAGCTGTCGGTGGTGCAACTAATGAAAAACTGTTTTTT
>.|TRBJ2-5|.|TRBV11-2
CASSSQARWSGETQYF
TGTGCCAGCAGCTCACAAGCCAGGTGGTCAGGGGAGACCCAGTACTTC
>few|TRBJ2-7|.|TRBV20-1
CSARDAGYNEQYF
TGCAGTGCTAGAGATGCGGGGTACAATGAGCAGTACTTC
>.|TRBJ1-1|.|TRBV12-3/TRBV12-4
CAIMEGGRGTETFF
TGTGCCATCATGGAAGGGGGGCGAGGTACTGAAACTTTCTTT
>.|TRBJ1-2|.|TRBV12-3/TRBV12-4
CASSFRQVRGYTF
TGTGCCAGCAGTTTTCGGCAAGTGAGGGGCTACACCTTC
>few|TRBJ2-1|.|TRBV20-1
CSASRGANYNEQFF
TGCAGTGCTAGTCGGGGGGCCAACTACAATGAGCAGTTCTTC
>.|TRBJ2-1|.|TRBV6-5
CASRNNNEQFF
TGTGCCAGCAGAAATAACAATGAGCAGTTCTTC
>few|TRBJ1-1|.|TRBV6-2/TRBV6-3
CASSYGNGGVNFDTEAFF
TGTGCCAGCAGTTACGGGAACGGAGGCGTCAACTTCGACACTGAAGCTTTCTTT
>few|TRBJ1-1|.|TRBV20-1
CSARTGKMNTEAFF
TGCAGTGCTAGAACGGGGAAAATGAACACTGAAGCTTTCTTT
>.|TRBJ2-3|.|TRBV2
CASSVFRTDTQYF
TGTGCCAGCAGTGTGTTCCGCACAGATACGCAGTATTTT
>.|TRBJ1-5|.|TRBV7-9
CASSPRDWSEPQHF
TGTGCCAGCAGCCCCCGGGACTGGTCCGAGCCCCAGCATTTT
>.|TRBJ1-2|.|TRBV4-1
CASSQARGGGYTF
TGCGCCAGCAGCCAAGCTCGGGGAGGGGGCTACACCTTC
>.|TRBJ1-2|.|TRBV5-1
CASSSGSANYGYTF
TGCGCCAGCAGCTCAGGGTCGGCAAACTATGGCTACACCTTC
>once|TRBJ2-3|.|TRBV30
CAWRAGQRTDTQYF
TGTGCCTGGAGGGCCGGACAGCGCACAGATACGCAGTATTTT
>.|TRBJ1-2|.|TRBV24-1
CATRRVAGDYTF
TGTGCCACCCGCAGGGTTGCGGGTGACTACACCTTC
>few|TRBJ2-3|.|TRBV30
CAWNQGTDTQYF
TGTGCCTGGAATCAGGGCACAGATACGCAGTATTTT
>.|TRBJ2-1|.|TRBV5-1
CASSLAFPEQFF
TGCGCCAGCAGCTTGGCCTTCCCTGAGCAGTTCTTC
>.|TRBJ1-2|.|TRBV27
CASYPARSPIPRLGYTF
TGTGCCAGCTACCCGGCGAGGAGTCCCATTCCTCGATTGGGCTACACCTTC
>.|TRBJ1-1|.|TRBV18
CASSPPAGGIVSEAFF
TGTGCCAGCTCACCACCGGCCGGGGGGATAGTTTCTGAAGCTTTCTTT